This T cell receptor (beta chain) was found in a study of somatic mutations in cytotoxic T cells in rheumatoid arthritis. Produced via immunoSEQ multiplex PCR; TCRdb's table is partial and in-frame only. Found here are 3,500 to 5,000 clones, about 89% of them singletons; the top ten hold 25% to 35%. Sequencing input: CD8+ T cells sorted from blood. The TCR comes from a woman in her seventies with rheumatoid arthritis.

Here the CDR3 reads CAISGQGEDTEAFF. In DNA, the CDR3 is TGTGCCATCAGTGGGCAGGGCGAGGACACTGAAGCTTTCTTT. The chain recombines TRBV10-3 with TRBJ1-1, with D perhaps matching TRBD1 (5 bases). V dropped 4 bases and J dropped 3 bases, with 12 bases sitting between them. Germline assignment: CDR1 ENHRY and CDR2 SYGVKD. The length of the CDR3 is 14 residues.